One T cell receptor beta chain is described in this entry. This entry belongs to a study of cytomegalovirus exposure and HLA in healthy donors. Study-level background: The roughly 110 validation repertoires matched the approximately 700 first-cohort repertoires in platform, a later analysis reported.

The protocol was immunoSEQ multiplex PCR, while the TCRdb copy is restricted to in-frame clones and leaves out a portion. The sample has 150,000 to 200,000 clones; roughly 80% are singletons. The junction had 5 bases not matched to a gene; V was cut back by 3 bases and J by 4 bases. Germline V gives CDR1 LNHDA, CDR2 SQIVND (reference sequence). The CDR3 has 14 residues. The gene calls are TRBV19 and TRBJ2-7; TRBD2 matches at 8 bases. Sequenced input: PBMCs. This TCR derives from a man aged 18 to 30 in good health and CMV-seropositive. The CDR3 nucleotides are TGTGCCAGTAGTATGGGCGCGGGGGGTTACGAGCAGTACTTC. This codes for CASSMGAGGYEQYF.